This TCR beta chain was recovered during a study of T-cell memory formation after mild COVID-19. Study in general: The TCR clusters were mostly specific to one donor.

In the case of this clonotype: Its antigen is not known.

The germline V gene has CDR1 MNHEY and CDR2 SVGEGT. The CDR3 spans 14 residues. V lost 2 bases to trimming and J lost 4 bases, with 11 bases between them. General study results and limits: CD4+ clones that contracted lay mainly in CM and EM; CD8+ ones lay in EMRA. Clones contracting day 15 to 85 were balanced CD4/CD8; later expanders leaned CD4+. Cross-reactive memory appears to have joined, as suggested by some responding clones showing up in pre-infection memory.

TCRdb re-analysed the 5' RACE reads in MiXCR, keeping a single row per CDR3 protein. The top ten clones hold 22% of a sample with about 400,000 distinct CDR3 sequences, around an eighth of them seen once. The source material was PBMCs or a T cell subset sorted from them (not recorded which). The sequence derives from a man aged 18 to 29 who had mild COVID-19 (a few samples of this study predate the infection). Cell type and time point are not known. The V and J genes are TRBV6-2 or TRBV6-3 and TRBJ1-2, with D hard to call. The CDR3 sequence: CASSYNSPSYGYTF. CDR3 sequence (DNA): TGTGCCAGCAGTTACAACAGTCCCTCCTATGGCTACACCTTC.